This T cell receptor beta chain comes out of a study of T-cell memory formation after mild COVID-19. Study details: The TCR clusters were mostly specific to one donor.

Trimming took 3 bases from V and 4 from J; bases not matched to a gene: 6. The CDR3 covers 15 residues. Looked up from germline, CDR1 is SGHVS and CDR2 is FNYEAQ. The sample holds many counts of this clonotype. The antigen is unknown. Each CDR3 protein is one row after TCRdb ran MiXCR on the 5' RACE reads. The table has more than 110,000 distinct CDR3 sequences, 25% seen once. Study results and caveats: Pre-infection memory carried some responding clones, suggesting that cross-reactive memory joined. Clones that contracted from day 15 to 85 were balanced CD4/CD8, while later expanders leaned CD4+.

Sequenced material: PBMCs or a T cell subset sorted from them (not recorded which). This sequence was found in an adult woman who had mild COVID-19 (a few samples of this study predate the infection). Cell type and time point are not known. The chain carries TRBV7-6 and TRBJ2-3, with TRBD2 matching 8 bases. CDR3 in amino acids: CASSFSLAGPDTQYF. The DNA for the CDR3 is TGTGCCAGCAGCTTTTCGCTAGCGGGCCCAGATACGCAGTATTTT. The entire variable domain, with the rest obtained from reference TRBV7-6 and TRBJ2-3, is as follows: GAGVSQSPRYKVTKRGQDVALRCDPISGHVSLYWYRQALGQGPEFLTYFNYEAQQDKSGLPNDRFSAERPEGSISTLTIQRTEQRDSAMYRCASSFSLAGPDTQYFGPGTRLTVL.